The subject of this entry is one T cell receptor beta chain. The data belong to a study of blood T cell repertoires in COVID-19. Trimming removed 2 bases from V and 8 bases from J; junction bases left unmatched: 4. The CDR3 spans 14 residues. Per germline, CDR1 SGHRS and CDR2 YFSETQ. Method: immunoSEQ multiplex PCR; TCRdb's copy keeps in-frame clones and lacks some. The sample lists approximately 300,000 clones; approximately 91% were seen once. Individuals aged roughly 18 to 95 years were recruited from approximately 22 US areas. This TCR was recovered from a woman in her 30s who had been exposed to COVID-19. Specimen: PBMCs or T cells enriched from blood (not recorded which). V is TRBV5-1 and J is TRBJ1-4; 9 nucleotides align to TRBD1. CDR3 DNA sequence: TGCGCCAGCAGCTTAGGGACAGGGAGGGAAAAACTGTTTTTT. Translated: CASSLGTGREKLFF.